This entry lists 15 T cell receptor beta chains sequenced from one sample in a study of blood T cell repertoires in COVID-19. The method was immunoSEQ multiplex PCR; TCRdb's version includes in-frame clones alone and lacks a portion of them. The sample has about 29,000 clones; 70% to 90% are singletons. Sequenced input: peripheral blood. Receptor source: a woman older than 75 with COVID-19, enrolled during active disease.

The gene calls are TRBV5-4 and TRBJ2-7; no clear D gene. Germline CDR1 and CDR2: SGHNT and YYREEE (reference sequence). Trimming pared 0 bases from V and 4 bases from J, leaving 14 bases between. The CDR3 runs 15 residues. DNA for the CDR3: TGTGCCAGCAGCTTGGCGGCTGGGCAGCTGTACGAGCAGTACTTC. Protein sequence: CASSLAAGQLYEQYF.

The genes are TRBV14 and TRBJ1-1; tentative D call: TRBD1 (5 bases). CDR1 is SGHDN and CDR2 is FVKESK in the germline V gene. Trimming removed 4 bases from V and 1 base from J, with 10 bases in between. The CDR3 totals 14 residues. CDR3 sequence: CASSPGHRNTEAFF. CDR3 sequence (DNA): TGTGCCAGCAGCCCCGGACACAGGAACACTGAAGCTTTCTTT.

The rearrangement joins TRBV18 to TRBJ2-5, with 11 bases lining up with TRBD1. CDR3 length: 16 amino acids. Germline trimming cut 3 bases from V and 4 bases from J; bases unmatched to any gene: 7. Germline V gives CDR1 KGHSH, CDR2 LQKENI. CDR3 sequence: CASSPLGQGAGETQYF. The CDR3 DNA follows: TGTGCCAGCTCACCTCTCGGACAGGGGGCAGGAGAGACCCAGTACTTC.

The J gene is TRBJ1-6, the V gene TRBV6-1; 7 nucleotides match TRBD1. Germline CDR1 is MNHNS and CDR2 is SASEGT. V lost 7 bases and J lost 6; bases outside the gene matches: 9. This CDR3 region has 15 residues. The CDR3 bases are TGTGCCAGCACTAGCACACAGGGGATTAATTCACCCCTCCACTTT. As protein: CASTSTQGINSPLHF.

Only a few counts were recorded for this clone. This chain links TRBV16 with TRBJ1-1, with TRBD1 identical over 8 bases. This CDR3 region has 15 residues. CDR1 is KGHSY and CDR2 is FQNENV in the germline V gene. J gave up 11 bases and V 2 bases, and 13 bases lay outside the gene matches. The CDR3 DNA reads TGTGCCAGCAGCCAAAGGGTTTCTACCAGGGGGCGTGCTTTCTTT. Translating gives CASSQRVSTRGRAFF.

V is TRBV6-5 and J is TRBJ2-7, with 8 positions matching TRBD1. This CDR3 is built from 15 residues. Germline CDR1 is MNHEY and CDR2 is SVGAGI. Trimming cost V 5 bases and J 7 bases; bases outside gene matches: 13. The CDR3 region is CASSLDRGGTKEQYF. CDR3 sequence (DNA): TGTGCCAGCAGTCTCGACAGGGGAGGTACGAAGGAGCAGTACTTC.

V is TRBV20-1 and J is TRBJ2-7; 7 positions agree with TRBD1. Germline CDR1 is DFQATT and CDR2 is SNEGSKA (reference sequence). V shed 3 bases, J shed 2 bases, and the junction held 10 bases outside the gene matches. CDR3 size: 15 residues. DNA of the CDR3: TGCAGTGCTAGTGGTGCGACAGGGAAAGCCTACGAGCAGTACTTC. Translated: CSASGATGKAYEQYF.

This clone was counted between two and nine times. The rearrangement joins TRBV6-6 to TRBJ2-5; 9 bases map to TRBD1. Trimming cost V 6 bases and J 4 bases; bases outside gene matches: 9. CDR1 MNHNY and CDR2 SVGAGI come from the germline V gene (reference sequence). The CDR3 extends over 15 amino acids. The CDR3 sequence: CASRWTGEVRETQYF. The CDR3 DNA reads as TGTGCCAGCAGATGGACAGGGGAGGTTCGAGAGACCCAGTACTTC.

This clone occurred a few times. The chain links TRBV5-1 to TRBJ1-1, with TRBD1 matching over 10 bases. V was clipped by 6 bases and J by 3 bases; unmatched bases: 11. CDR3 length: 16 residues. Germline V gene data show CDR1 as SGHRS and CDR2 as YFSETQ. This CDR3 reads CASTLGTGARDTEAFF. CDR3 bases: TGCGCCAGCACTCTTGGGACAGGGGCTCGAGACACTGAAGCTTTCTTT. The whole variable domain, remainder taken from reference TRBV5-1 and TRBJ1-1, is KAGVTQTPRYLIKTRGQQVTLSCSPISGHRSVSWYQQTPGQGLQFLFEYFSETQRNKGNFPGRFSGRQFSNSRSEMNVSTLELGDSALYLCASTLGTGARDTEAFFGQGTRLTVV.

In this sample, this clone turned up a few times. This chain links TRBV7-9 with TRBJ1-4, with D maybe TRBD1 (5 bases). Per the germline V gene, CDR1 is SEHNR and CDR2 is FQNEAQ (reference sequence). V was shortened by 4 bases and J by 10 bases, with 10 bases between the two germline ends. This CDR3 has 12 residues. DNA for the CDR3: TGTGCCAGCAGCTCCTTGGGGGGAAAACTGTTTTTT. Protein: CASSSLGGKLFF.

The V and J genes are TRBV2 and TRBJ2-3; TRBD2 is a possible D gene (6 bases). Trimming removed 8 bases at V and 1 base at J, with 13 bases between. Germline V gene lookup returns CDR1 SNHLY and CDR2 FYNNEI. The CDR3 is 14 amino acids. In DNA form, the CDR3 reads TGTGCCAGCCAAAAAGGAGGGGGCACAGATACGCAGTATTTT. This gives the protein CASQKGGGTDTQYF.

The genes are TRBV4-1 and TRBJ1-5; D not resolved. The V end lost 2 bases, the J end lost 6 bases, and 11 bases lay between the germline ends. Germline lookup yields CDR1 MGHRA and CDR2 YSYEKL. The CDR3 spans 14 residues. The CDR3 protein is CASSQRWASQPQHF. DNA of the CDR3: TGCGCCAGCAGCCAACGATGGGCGAGTCAGCCCCAGCATTTT.

The chain has TRBV11-2 and TRBJ2-7; 9 bases are shared with TRBD1. Germline V lookup: CDR1 SGHAT, CDR2 FQNNGV. V shed 3 bases, J shed 1 base, and the junction held 4 bases outside the gene matches. The CDR3 is 15 amino acids. CDR3 coding DNA: TGTGCCAGCAGCTTGATTGGGACAGGGTCCTACGAGCAGTACTTC. Translation gives CASSLIGTGSYEQYF.

This chain connects TRBV2 to TRBJ2-2; 10 bases map to TRBD1. J gave up 3 bases and V 9 bases, and 4 bases lay outside the gene matches. CDR3 length: 14 residues. Germline CDR1 is SNHLY and CDR2 is FYNNEI. CDR3 region: CASLGTGDTGELFF. CDR3 coding DNA: TGTGCCAGTTTAGGGACAGGGGACACCGGGGAGCTGTTTTTT.

The V call is TRBV5-1, the J call TRBJ2-1; D tentatively fits TRBD1 or TRBD2 (9 bases each). Germline-derived CDR1 and CDR2 are SGHRS and YFSETQ. CDR3 size: 20 residues. Trimming removed 3 bases from V and 0 bases from J, with 25 bases in between. The CDR3 nucleotides are TGCGCCAGCAGCTCATCCGGGACAGGGTATAGCGGGGGCTCCTACAATGAGCAGTTCTTC. It is translated as CASSSSGTGYSGGSYNEQFF.